What follows are 22 T cell receptor beta chains derived from one specimen sequenced in a study of cytomegalovirus exposure and HLA in healthy donors. Amplification used 60 Vbeta primers and 13 Jbeta primers. The repertoire was sequenced with immunoSEQ multiplex PCR; TCRdb's copy has only in-frame clones and lacks some. The repertoire holds 110,000 to 150,000 clones, with about 75% as singletons. The sample comprised PBMCs. These receptor sequences come from a man aged 35 to 55 in good health and CMV-seronegative.

The chain combines TRBV7-6 with TRBJ1-6; tentatively, D is TRBD1 (6 bases). This CDR3 region has 15 residues. The germline V gene encodes CDR1 SGHVS and CDR2 FNYEAQ. V was shortened by 1 base and J by 7 bases, with 11 bases between the two germline ends. CDR3 DNA: TGTGCCAGCAGCTTAGAGGGGACAAGCAATTCACCCCTCCACTTT. Translated: CASSLEGTSNSPLHF.

The table lists this clone with a few counts. J is TRBJ1-1 and V is TRBV5-6; possibly TRBD1 for D (6 bases). Germline CDR1 is SGHDT and CDR2 is YYEEEE. This CDR3 region has 14 residues. V gave up 4 bases and J gave up 0 bases, with 10 bases separating them. The CDR3 DNA reads as TGTGCCAGCAGCCCAGGGGAAGTGAACACTGAAGCTTTCTTT. This gives the protein CASSPGEVNTEAFF. The complete variable domain, with remaining parts taken from reference TRBV5-6 and TRBJ1-1, reads DAGVTQSPTHLIKTRGQQVTLRCSPKSGHDTVSWYQQALGQGPQFIFQYYEEEERQRGNFPDRFSGHQFPNYSSELNVNALLLGDSALYLCASSPGEVNTEAFFGQGTRLTVV.

As DNA, the CDR3 is TGTGCCAGCAGCGTAGGAGTGAGAGCTAACTATGGCTACACCTTC. This translates into CASSVGVRANYGYTF. This chain uses TRBV9 with TRBJ1-2; D is unclear. The V end lost 0 bases, the J end lost 0 bases, and 9 bases lay between the germline ends. The CDR3 length is 15 residues. Per the germline V gene, CDR1 is SGDLS and CDR2 is YYNGEE.

This clone occurred a few times. The CDR3 loop is CASSGTAGSGEQYF. Here the CDR3 DNA reads TGTGCCAGCAGTGGGACAGCCGGTTCGGGGGAGCAGTACTTC. The V and J genes are TRBV2 and TRBJ2-7, with D possibly matching TRBD1 (6 bases). Germline lookup yields CDR1 SNHLY and CDR2 FYNNEI. With 4 bases removed from V and 7 bases from J, the gap between germline ends came to 17 bases. The CDR3 has 14 amino acids.

V gene TRBV2 combines with J gene TRBJ2-5; D is undetermined. The CDR3 is 15 residues long. The germline V gene encodes CDR1 SNHLY and CDR2 FYNNEI. V gave up 3 bases and J gave up 0 bases, with 11 bases separating them. CDR3 in amino acids: CASSESLPYQETQYF. CDR3 DNA: TGTGCCAGCAGTGAGAGTCTACCGTACCAAGAGACCCAGTACTTC. The full variable domain, completed using reference TRBV2 and TRBJ2-5, is EPEVTQTPSHQVTQMGQEVILRCVPISNHLYFYWYRQILGQKVEFLVSFYNNEISEKSEIFDDQFSVERPDGSNFTLKIRSTKLEDSAMYFCASSESLPYQETQYFGPGTRLLVL.

The genes are TRBV5-1 and TRBJ1-6; TRBD1 agrees at 9 bases. The V gene end was trimmed by 4 bases and the J gene end by 10 bases; junction bases not matched to a gene: 9. The length of the CDR3 is 15 residues. Germline-derived CDR1 and CDR2 are SGHRS and YFSETQ. CDR3 in amino acids: CASSGDRAEASPLHF. The CDR3 DNA reads as TGCGCCAGCAGCGGGGACAGGGCGGAAGCCTCACCCCTCCACTTT.

DNA of the CDR3: TGTGCCAGCAGTAAAGACAGGGGGGGTAACAATGAGCAGTTCTTC. Protein: CASSKDRGGNNEQFF. The V gene is TRBV2, the J gene TRBJ2-1; 9 bases are shared with TRBD1. With V trimmed by 5 bases and J by 5 bases, 7 bases remained unmatched. This CDR3 region has 15 residues. CDR1 SNHLY and CDR2 FYNNEI come from the germline V gene.

This clone was observed a handful of times. The genes are TRBV13 and TRBJ1-3; 8 bases are a match to TRBD1. CDR3 length equals 16 residues. The ends lost 3 bases at V and 4 bases at J; junction bases unmatched: 8. Germline values: CDR1 PRHDT, CDR2 FYEKMQ (reference sequence). DNA for the CDR3: TGTGCCAGCAGCTTCATACGCGGACAGGGAGGAAACACCATATATTTT. It specifies CASSFIRGQGGNTIYF.

This chain uses TRBV6-5 with TRBJ2-1; TRBD2 is a possible D gene (5 bases). Trimming cost V 2 bases and J 5 bases, with 13 bases left between them. The CDR3 has 15 amino acids. CDR1 and CDR2 (germline): MNHEY, SVGAGI. The CDR3 sequence: CASSYEGGNDNEQFF. CDR3 nucleotides: TGTGCCAGCAGTTACGAGGGTGGGAACGACAATGAGCAGTTCTTC.

The rearrangement joins TRBV28 to TRBJ2-2; tentatively, D is TRBD1 (6 bases). Germline loops: CDR1 MDHEN, CDR2 SYDVKM. V lost 0 bases and J lost 5, with 10 bases in between. This CDR3 comprises 15 residues. CDR3 nucleotide sequence: TGTGCCAGCAGTTTATGGGGCCAGGGGACCGGGGAGCTGTTTTTT. It translates to CASSLWGQGTGELFF.

The V call is TRBV5-1, the J call TRBJ2-1; 7 nucleotides agree with TRBD1. The ends lost 5 bases at V and 2 bases at J; junction bases unmatched: 7. Germline V gives CDR1 SGHRS, CDR2 YFSETQ. The CDR3 sequence is 15 residues long. The CDR3 is CASRSGTEPYNEQFF. CDR3 nucleotide sequence: TGCGCCAGCAGGTCCGGGACAGAGCCCTACAATGAGCAGTTCTTC.

The chain recombines TRBV7-2 with TRBJ2-5; D remains ambiguous. V was pared by 5 bases and J by 2 bases, with 9 bases between. There are 13 residues in the CDR3. CDR1 and CDR2 (germline): SGHTA, FQGNSA. The CDR3 sequence is CASSNSQQETQYF. The CDR3 DNA sequence: TGTGCCAGCAGCAACTCTCAACAAGAGACCCAGTACTTC. Supplemented by reference TRBV7-2 and TRBJ2-5, the full variable domain reads GAGVSQSPSNKVTEKGKDVELRCDPISGHTALYWYRQSLGQGLEFLIYFQGNSAPDKSGLPSDRFSAERTGGSVSTLTIQRTQQEDSAVYLCASSNSQQETQYFGPGTRLLVL.

The genes are TRBV5-1 and TRBJ2-1; 8 positions match TRBD2. Trimming removed 4 bases from V and 4 bases from J; junction bases left unmatched: 13. CDR1 is SGHRS, CDR2 YFSETQ, per germline. This CDR3 region has 17 residues. CDR3 DNA: TGCGCCAGCAGCACCGGGGGGAATAGCGGGGATTACAATGAGCAGTTCTTC. Its translation: CASSTGGNSGDYNEQFF.

The chain is built from TRBV5-5 and TRBJ2-7, with 10 nucleotides matching TRBD2. With 4 bases clipped from V and 2 bases from J, the junction kept 9 bases outside the gene matches. The CDR3 is 16 amino acids. CDR1 SGHKS and CDR2 YYEKEE come from the germline V gene (reference sequence). CDR3 residues: CASSRQLAGLTYEQYF. The DNA for the CDR3 is TGTGCCAGCAGCCGACAACTAGCGGGGCTCACCTACGAGCAGTACTTC.

The chain is built from TRBV7-6 and TRBJ2-1; tentatively, D is TRBD2 (5 bases). Deletions cut 1 base from V and 4 bases from J, with 17 bases between. In germline, CDR1 is SGHVS, CDR2 FNYEAQ. The CDR3 is made up of 17 amino acids. The CDR3, as DNA: TGTGCCAGCAGCTTAGGTGAGGGTTTATTACAATACAATGAGCAGTTCTTC. Translating gives CASSLGEGLLQYNEQFF.

The chain's CDR3 is CASRGGDYNEQFF. The CDR3 DNA sequence: TGTGCCAGCAGGGGGGGGGACTACAATGAGCAGTTCTTC. The rearrangement uses TRBV9 and TRBJ2-1; TRBD2 matches 7 bases. This CDR3 region has 13 residues. CDR1 and CDR2 from the germline V gene are SGDLS and YYNGEE. The junction had 2 bases not matched to a gene; V was cut back by 5 bases and J by 3 bases.

The J gene is TRBJ2-7, the V gene TRBV11-3, with D perhaps matching TRBD2 (6 bases). Trimming pared 5 bases from V and 2 bases from J, leaving 13 bases between. This CDR3 spans 14 amino acids. CDR1 and CDR2 from the germline V gene are SGHNT and YENEEA. DNA of the CDR3: TGTGCCAGCAGCCCCGGAGGGAAACCCTACGAGCAGTACTTC. Translated, it gives CASSPGGKPYEQYF.

CDR3 amino acids: CASSQSRGPKATAQYF. CDR3 sequence (DNA): TGTGCCAGCAGTCAATCCAGGGGGCCCAAGGCTACCGCGCAGTACTTC. This rearrangement joins TRBV7-6 to TRBJ2-5; 8 nucleotides agree with TRBD1. This CDR3 spans 16 amino acids. Germline values: CDR1 SGHVS, CDR2 FNYEAQ. V shed 6 bases, J shed 11 bases, and the junction held 20 bases outside the gene matches.

V is TRBV7-3 and J is TRBJ1-1, with 9 positions matching TRBD1. Trimming removed 4 bases from V and 10 bases from J; junction bases left unmatched: 10. Germline V gene data show CDR1 as SGHTA and CDR2 as FQGTGA. CDR3 length equals 14 residues. The CDR3 is CASSSNRQGGAAFF. The DNA for the CDR3 is TGTGCCAGCAGCTCAAATCGACAGGGGGGGGCAGCTTTCTTT.

The rearrangement links TRBV15 to TRBJ2-7, with 7 bases aligning to TRBD1. Germline values: CDR1 LNHNV, CDR2 YYDKDF (reference sequence). V trimming: 2 bases; J trimming: 3 bases; junction bases outside the gene matches: 7. The CDR3 has 15 residues. CDR3 loop: CATSRNGGQSYEQYF. CDR3 nucleotides: TGTGCCACCAGCAGAAATGGGGGACAGAGCTACGAGCAGTACTTC.

This clone came up once. This rearrangement joins TRBV5-1 to TRBJ2-5, with no clear D. There are 13 residues in the CDR3. Germline CDR1 and CDR2: SGHRS and YFSETQ. V gave up 0 bases and J gave up 4 bases, with 7 bases separating them. For the CDR3, the DNA is TGCGCCAGCAGCTTGGTAGCCTTAGAGACCCAGTACTTC. Translating it yields CASSLVALETQYF.

This sequence joins TRBV7-9 and TRBJ2-5; possibly TRBD2 for D (6 bases). The length of the CDR3 is 15 residues. The germline V and J ends were trimmed by 3 bases and 4 bases, with 15 bases remaining between them. The V gene's germline CDR1 is SEHNR and CDR2 FQNEAQ (reference sequence). This CDR3 is CASSFQGGRGETQYF. The CDR3 DNA sequence: TGTGCCAGCAGCTTTCAGGGAGGAAGGGGAGAGACCCAGTACTTC.